Below, one TCR beta chain is given with its context. This specimen comes from a study of cytomegalovirus exposure and HLA in healthy donors. The PCR ran on 60 Vbeta and 13 Jbeta primers. TCRdb's copy holds only in-frame clones and misses some; the assay was immunoSEQ multiplex PCR. In the table there are about 78,000 clones, 65% to 80% of which are singletons. The sample taken for sequencing was PBMCs. The sequence was collected from a woman aged 40 to 55 in good health and CMV-seropositive.

The CDR3 is CASSQTQGVYGYTF. CDR3 sequence (DNA): TGTGCCAGCAGTCAAACACAGGGAGTCTATGGCTACACCTTC. The chain has TRBV6-5 and TRBJ1-2; the D gene is possibly TRBD1 (6 bases). The V gene's germline CDR1 is MNHEY and CDR2 SVGAGI. V was shortened by 5 bases and J by 4 bases, with 14 bases between the two germline ends. The CDR3 length is 14 residues.